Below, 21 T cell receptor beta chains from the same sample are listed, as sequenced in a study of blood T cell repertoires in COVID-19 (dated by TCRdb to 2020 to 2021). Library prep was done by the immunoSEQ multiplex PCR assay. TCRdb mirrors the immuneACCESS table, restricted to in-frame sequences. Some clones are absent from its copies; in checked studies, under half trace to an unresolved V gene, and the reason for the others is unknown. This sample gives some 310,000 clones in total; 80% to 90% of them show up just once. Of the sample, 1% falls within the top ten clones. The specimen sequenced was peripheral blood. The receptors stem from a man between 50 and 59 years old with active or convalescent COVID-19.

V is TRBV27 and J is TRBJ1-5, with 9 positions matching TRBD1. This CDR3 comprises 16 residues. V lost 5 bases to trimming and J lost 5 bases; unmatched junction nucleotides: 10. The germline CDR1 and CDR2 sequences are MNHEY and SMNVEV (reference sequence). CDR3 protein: CASSIITGGGYQPQHF. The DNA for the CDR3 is TGTGCCAGCAGTATAATAACAGGGGGCGGTTATCAGCCCCAGCATTTT.

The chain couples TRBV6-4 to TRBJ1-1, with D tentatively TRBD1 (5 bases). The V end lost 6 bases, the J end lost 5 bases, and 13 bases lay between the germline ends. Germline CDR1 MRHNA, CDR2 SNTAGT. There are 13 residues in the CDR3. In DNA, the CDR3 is TGTGCCAGCAGACGAACGGGGGAGACTGAAGCTTTCTTT. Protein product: CASRRTGETEAFF.

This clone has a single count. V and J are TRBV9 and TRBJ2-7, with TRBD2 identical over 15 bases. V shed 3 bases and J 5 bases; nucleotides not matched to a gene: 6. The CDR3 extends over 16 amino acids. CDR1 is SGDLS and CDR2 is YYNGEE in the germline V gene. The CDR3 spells CASSEGLAGGLHEQYF. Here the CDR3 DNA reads TGTGCCAGCAGCGAGGGACTAGCGGGAGGTTTGCACGAGCAGTACTTC.

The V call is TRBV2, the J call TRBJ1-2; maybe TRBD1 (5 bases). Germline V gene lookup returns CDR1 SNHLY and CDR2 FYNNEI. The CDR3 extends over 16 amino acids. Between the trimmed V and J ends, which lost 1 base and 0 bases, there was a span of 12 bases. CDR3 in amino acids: CASSEGRQSTNYGYTF. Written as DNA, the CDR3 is TGTGCCAGCAGTGAAGGGAGACAGTCCACTAACTATGGCTACACCTTC.

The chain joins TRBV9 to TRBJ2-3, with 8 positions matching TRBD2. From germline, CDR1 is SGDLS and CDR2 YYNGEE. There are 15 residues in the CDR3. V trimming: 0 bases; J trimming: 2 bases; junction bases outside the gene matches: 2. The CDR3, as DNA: TGTGCCAGCAGCGTAGGCGGGGGGCCCACAGATACGCAGTATTTT. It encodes CASSVGGGPTDTQYF.

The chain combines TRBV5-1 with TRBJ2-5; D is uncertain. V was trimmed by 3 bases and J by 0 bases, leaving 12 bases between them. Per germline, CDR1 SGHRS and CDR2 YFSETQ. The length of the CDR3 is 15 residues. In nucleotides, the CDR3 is TGCGCCAGCAGCTCCCCAACCGGGTACCAAGAGACCCAGTACTTC. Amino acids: CASSSPTGYQETQYF. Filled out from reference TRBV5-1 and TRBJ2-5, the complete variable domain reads KAGVTQTPRYLIKTRGQQVTLSCSPISGHRSVSWYQQTPGQGLQFLFEYFSETQRNKGNFPGRFSGRQFSNSRSEMNVSTLELGDSALYLCASSSPTGYQETQYFGPGTRLLVL.

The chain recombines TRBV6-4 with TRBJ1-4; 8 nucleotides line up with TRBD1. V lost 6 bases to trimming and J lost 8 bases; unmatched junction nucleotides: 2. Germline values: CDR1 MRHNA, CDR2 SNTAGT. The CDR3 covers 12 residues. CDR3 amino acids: CASRTGEEKLFF. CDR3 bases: TGTGCCAGCAGGACAGGGGAGGAAAAACTGTTTTTT.

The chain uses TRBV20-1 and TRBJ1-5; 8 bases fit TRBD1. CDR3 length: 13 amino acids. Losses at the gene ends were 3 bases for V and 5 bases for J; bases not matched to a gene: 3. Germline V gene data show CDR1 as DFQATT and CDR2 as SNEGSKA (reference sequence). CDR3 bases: TGCAGTGCTAGTGAACAGGGGGATCAGCCCCAGCATTTT. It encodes CSASEQGDQPQHF.

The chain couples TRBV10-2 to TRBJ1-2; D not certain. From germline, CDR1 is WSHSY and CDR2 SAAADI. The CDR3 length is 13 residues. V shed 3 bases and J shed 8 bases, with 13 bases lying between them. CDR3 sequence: CASSEGRLQGYTF. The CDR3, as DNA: TGCGCCAGCAGTGAAGGGCGACTACAGGGCTACACCTTC.

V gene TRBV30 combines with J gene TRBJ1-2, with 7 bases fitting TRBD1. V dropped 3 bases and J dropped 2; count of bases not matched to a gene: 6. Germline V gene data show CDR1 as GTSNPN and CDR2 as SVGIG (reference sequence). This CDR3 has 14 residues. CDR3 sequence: CAWRTDRTNYGYTF. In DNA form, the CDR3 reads TGTGCCTGGAGAACGGACAGGACAAACTATGGCTACACCTTC.

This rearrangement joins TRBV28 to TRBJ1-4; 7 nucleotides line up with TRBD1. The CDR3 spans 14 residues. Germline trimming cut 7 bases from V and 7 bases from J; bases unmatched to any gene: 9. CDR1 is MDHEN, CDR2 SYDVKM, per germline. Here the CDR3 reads CASTTGALSEKLFF. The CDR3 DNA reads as TGTGCCAGCACAACAGGGGCGCTGAGTGAAAAACTGTTTTTT.

The CDR3 here is CASSNTRTGRTEAFF. For the CDR3, the DNA is TGTGCCAGCAGCAACACCAGGACAGGGCGAACTGAAGCTTTCTTT. The rearrangement links TRBV7-8 to TRBJ1-1, with 8 bases identical to TRBD1. With V trimmed by 5 bases and J by 5 bases, 10 bases remained unmatched. CDR3 size: 15 residues. Germline V CDR1 and CDR2: SGHVS, FQNEAQ.

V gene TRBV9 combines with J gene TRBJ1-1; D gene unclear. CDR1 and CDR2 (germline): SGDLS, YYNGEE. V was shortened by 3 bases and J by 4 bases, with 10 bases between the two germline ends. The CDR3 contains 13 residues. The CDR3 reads CASSARAGTEAFF. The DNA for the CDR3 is TGTGCCAGCAGCGCGAGGGCGGGCACTGAAGCTTTCTTT.

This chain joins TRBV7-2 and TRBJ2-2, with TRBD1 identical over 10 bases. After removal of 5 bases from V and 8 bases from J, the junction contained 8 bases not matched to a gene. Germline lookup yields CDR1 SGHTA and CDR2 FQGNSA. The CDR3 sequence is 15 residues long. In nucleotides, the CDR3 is TGTGCCAGCAGCCCTCGACAGGGGGCAACGGGGGAGCTGTTTTTT. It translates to CASSPRQGATGELFF.

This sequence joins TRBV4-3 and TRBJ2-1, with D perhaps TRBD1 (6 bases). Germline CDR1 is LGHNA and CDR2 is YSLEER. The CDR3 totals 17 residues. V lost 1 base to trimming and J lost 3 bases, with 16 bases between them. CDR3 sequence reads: CASSQVMVRGSYNEQFF. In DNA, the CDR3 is TGCGCCAGCAGCCAAGTCATGGTCAGGGGCAGCTACAATGAGCAGTTCTTC.

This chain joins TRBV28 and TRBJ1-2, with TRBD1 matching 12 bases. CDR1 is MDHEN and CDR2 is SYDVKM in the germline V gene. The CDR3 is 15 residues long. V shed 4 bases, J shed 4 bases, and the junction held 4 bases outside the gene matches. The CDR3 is CASSYLGQGAYGYTF. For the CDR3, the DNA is TGTGCCAGCAGTTACCTGGGACAGGGGGCCTATGGCTACACCTTC.

The CDR3 nucleotides read TGTGCCAGCAGTATCATGAACACTGAAGCTTTCTTT. Residues: CASSIMNTEAFF. J is TRBJ1-1 and V is TRBV28; D call uncertain. The V end lost 5 bases, the J end lost 0 bases, and 4 bases lay between the germline ends. Germline V lookup: CDR1 MDHEN, CDR2 SYDVKM. The CDR3 consists of 12 residues.

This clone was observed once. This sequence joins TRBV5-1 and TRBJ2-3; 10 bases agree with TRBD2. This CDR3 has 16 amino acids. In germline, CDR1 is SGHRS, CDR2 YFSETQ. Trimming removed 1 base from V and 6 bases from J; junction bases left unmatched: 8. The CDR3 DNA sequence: TGCGCCAGCAGCTTGCAGGGGACTAGCGCCGTGGATACGCAGTATTTT. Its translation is CASSLQGTSAVDTQYF.

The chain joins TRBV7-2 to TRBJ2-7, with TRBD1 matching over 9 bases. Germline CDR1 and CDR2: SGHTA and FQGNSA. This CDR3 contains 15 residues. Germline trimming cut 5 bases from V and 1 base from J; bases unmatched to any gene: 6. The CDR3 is CASSKTGGLSYEQYF. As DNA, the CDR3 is TGTGCCAGCAGCAAAACAGGGGGCCTATCCTACGAGCAGTACTTC.

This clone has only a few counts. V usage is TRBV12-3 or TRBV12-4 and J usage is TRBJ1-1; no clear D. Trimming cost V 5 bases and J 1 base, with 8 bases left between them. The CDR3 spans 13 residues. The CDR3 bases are TGTGCCAGCAGTGCAACAGCGAACACTGAAGCTTTCTTT. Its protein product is CASSATANTEAFF.

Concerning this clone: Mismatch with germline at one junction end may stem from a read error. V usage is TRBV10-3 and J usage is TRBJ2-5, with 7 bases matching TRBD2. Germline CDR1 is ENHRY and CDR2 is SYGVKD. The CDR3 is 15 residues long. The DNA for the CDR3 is TGTGCCATCAGTGAACGGACTAGTGCCCAAGCGACCCAGTACTTC. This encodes CAISERTSAQATQYF.